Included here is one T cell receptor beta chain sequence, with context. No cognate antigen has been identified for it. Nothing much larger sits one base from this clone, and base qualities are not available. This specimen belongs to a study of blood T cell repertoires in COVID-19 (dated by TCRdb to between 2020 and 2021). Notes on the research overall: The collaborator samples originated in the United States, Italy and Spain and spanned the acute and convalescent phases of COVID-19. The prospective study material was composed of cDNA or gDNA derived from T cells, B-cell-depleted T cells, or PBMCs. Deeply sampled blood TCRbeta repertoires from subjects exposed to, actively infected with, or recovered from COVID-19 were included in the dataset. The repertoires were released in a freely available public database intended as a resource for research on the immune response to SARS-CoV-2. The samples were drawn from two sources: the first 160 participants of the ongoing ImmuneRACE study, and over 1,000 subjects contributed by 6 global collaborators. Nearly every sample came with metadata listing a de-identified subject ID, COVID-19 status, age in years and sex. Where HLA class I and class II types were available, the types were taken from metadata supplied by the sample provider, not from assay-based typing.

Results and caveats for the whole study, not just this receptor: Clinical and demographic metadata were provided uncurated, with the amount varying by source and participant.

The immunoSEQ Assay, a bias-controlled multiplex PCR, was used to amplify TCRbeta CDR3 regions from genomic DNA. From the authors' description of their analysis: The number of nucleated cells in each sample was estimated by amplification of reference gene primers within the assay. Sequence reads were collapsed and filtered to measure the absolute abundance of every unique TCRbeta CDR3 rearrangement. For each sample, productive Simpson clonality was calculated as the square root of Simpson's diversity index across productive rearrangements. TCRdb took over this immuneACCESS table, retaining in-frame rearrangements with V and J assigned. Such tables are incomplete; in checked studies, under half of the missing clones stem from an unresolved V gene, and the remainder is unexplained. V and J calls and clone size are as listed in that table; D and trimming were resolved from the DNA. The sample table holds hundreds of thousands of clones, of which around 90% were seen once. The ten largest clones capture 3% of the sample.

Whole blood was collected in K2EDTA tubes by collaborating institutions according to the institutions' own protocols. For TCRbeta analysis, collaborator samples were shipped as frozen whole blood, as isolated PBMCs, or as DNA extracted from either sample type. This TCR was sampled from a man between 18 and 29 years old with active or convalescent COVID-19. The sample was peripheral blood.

The CDR3 reads CASTPGLGPTTDTQYF. In nucleotide form, the sequence is TGTGCCAGCACCCCCGGACTAGGGCCAACCACAGATACGCAGTATTTT. The V and J segments used are TRBV2 and TRBJ2-3; TRBD2 matches 7 bases in the middle. The CDR3 measures 16 amino acids from cysteine to phenylalanine. The only DNA kept is the CDR3, 48 bases in frame from the first base. Trimming removed 7 bases from V and 2 bases from J; the gene matches leave 12 bases unexplained. The germline V gene provides CDR1 SNHLY and CDR2 FYNNEI.